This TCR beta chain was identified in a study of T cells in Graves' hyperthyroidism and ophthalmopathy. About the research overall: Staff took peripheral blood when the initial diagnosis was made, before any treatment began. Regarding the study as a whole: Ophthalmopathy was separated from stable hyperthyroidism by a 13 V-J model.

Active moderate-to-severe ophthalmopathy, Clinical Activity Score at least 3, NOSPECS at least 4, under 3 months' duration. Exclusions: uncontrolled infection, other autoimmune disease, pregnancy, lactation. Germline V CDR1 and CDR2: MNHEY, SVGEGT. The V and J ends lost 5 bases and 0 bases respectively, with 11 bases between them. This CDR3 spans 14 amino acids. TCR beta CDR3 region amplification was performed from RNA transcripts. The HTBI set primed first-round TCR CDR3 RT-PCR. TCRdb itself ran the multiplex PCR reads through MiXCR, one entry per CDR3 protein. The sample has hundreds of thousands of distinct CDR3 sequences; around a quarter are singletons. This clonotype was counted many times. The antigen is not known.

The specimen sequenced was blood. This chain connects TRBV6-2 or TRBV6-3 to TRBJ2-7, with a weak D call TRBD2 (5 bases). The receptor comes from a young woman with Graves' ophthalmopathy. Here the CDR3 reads CASSGLSFSYEQYF. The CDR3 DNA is TGTGCCAGCAGTGGACTCTCGTTCTCCTACGAGCAGTACTTC.